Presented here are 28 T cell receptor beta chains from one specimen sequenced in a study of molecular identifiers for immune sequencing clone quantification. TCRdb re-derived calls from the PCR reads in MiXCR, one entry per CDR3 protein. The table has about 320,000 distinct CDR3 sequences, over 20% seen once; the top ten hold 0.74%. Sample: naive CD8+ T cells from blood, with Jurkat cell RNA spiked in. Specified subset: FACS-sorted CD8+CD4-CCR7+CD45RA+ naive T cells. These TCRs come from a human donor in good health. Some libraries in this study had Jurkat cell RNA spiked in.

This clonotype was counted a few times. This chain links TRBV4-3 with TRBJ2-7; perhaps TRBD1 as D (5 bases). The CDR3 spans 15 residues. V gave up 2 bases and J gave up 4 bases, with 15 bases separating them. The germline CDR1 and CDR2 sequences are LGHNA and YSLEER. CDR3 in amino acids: CASSQFRATGYEQYF. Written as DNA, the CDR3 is TGCGCCAGCAGCCAATTCAGGGCCACTGGGTACGAGCAGTACTTC.

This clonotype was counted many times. In DNA, the CDR3 is TGTGCCAGCAGTTACTCGATAGCAGGGTCAGATACGCAGTATTTT. Its protein product is CASSYSIAGSDTQYF. This sequence joins TRBV6-5 and TRBJ2-3, with a tentative D call TRBD1 (5 bases). The V end lost 0 bases, the J end lost 4 bases, and 11 bases lay between the germline ends. The CDR3 contains 15 residues. Per germline, CDR1 MNHEY and CDR2 SVGAGI.

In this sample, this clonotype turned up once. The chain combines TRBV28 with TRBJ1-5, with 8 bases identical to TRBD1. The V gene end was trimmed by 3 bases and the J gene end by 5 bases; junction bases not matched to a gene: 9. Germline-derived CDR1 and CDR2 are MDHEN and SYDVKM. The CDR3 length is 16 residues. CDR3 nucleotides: TGTGCCAGCAGTTTCAGGGGGCGCGGAGACGATCAGCCCCAGCATTTT. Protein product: CASSFRGRGDDQPQHF.

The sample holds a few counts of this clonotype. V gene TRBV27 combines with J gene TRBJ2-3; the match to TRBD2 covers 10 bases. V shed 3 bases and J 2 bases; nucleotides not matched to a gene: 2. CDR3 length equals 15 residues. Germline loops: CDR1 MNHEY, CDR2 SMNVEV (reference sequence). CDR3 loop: CASSFGLAATDTQYF. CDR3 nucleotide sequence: TGTGCCAGCAGTTTCGGACTAGCGGCCACAGATACGCAGTATTTT.

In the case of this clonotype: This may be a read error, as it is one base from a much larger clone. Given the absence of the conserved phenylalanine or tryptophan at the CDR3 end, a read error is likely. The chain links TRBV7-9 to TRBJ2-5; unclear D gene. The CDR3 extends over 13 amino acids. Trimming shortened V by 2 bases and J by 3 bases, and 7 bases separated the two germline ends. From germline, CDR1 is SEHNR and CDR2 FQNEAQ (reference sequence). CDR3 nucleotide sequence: TGTGCCAGCAGCTTACGTGGGGAAGAGACCCAGTACCTC. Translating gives CASSLRGEETQYL.

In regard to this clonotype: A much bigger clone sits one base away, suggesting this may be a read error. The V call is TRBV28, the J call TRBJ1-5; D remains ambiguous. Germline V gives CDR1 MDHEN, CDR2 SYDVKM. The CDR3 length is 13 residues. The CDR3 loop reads CASSFGRNQPRHF. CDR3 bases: TGTGCCAGCAGTTTCGGGCGGAATCAGCCCCGGCATTTT.

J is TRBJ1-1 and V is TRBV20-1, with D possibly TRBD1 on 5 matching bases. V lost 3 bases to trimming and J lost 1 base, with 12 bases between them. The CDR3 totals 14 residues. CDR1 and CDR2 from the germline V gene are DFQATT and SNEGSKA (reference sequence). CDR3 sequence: CSAREDSTNTEAFF. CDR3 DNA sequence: TGCAGTGCTAGGGAAGACAGCACGAACACTGAAGCTTTCTTT.

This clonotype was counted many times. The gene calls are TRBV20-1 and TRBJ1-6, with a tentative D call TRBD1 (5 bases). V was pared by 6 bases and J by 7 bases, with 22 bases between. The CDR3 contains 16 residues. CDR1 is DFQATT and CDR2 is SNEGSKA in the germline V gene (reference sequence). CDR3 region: CSAVRWTLEGNSPLHF. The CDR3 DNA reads TGCAGTGCCGTTCGTTGGACGCTGGAGGGGAATTCACCCCTCCACTTT.

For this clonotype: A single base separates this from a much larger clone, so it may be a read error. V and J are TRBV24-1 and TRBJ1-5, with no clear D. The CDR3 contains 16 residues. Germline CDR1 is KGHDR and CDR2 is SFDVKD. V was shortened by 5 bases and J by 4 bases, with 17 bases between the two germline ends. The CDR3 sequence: CATSGSAISWNQPQHF. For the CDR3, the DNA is TGTGCCACCAGTGGGTCTGCCATATCTTGGAATCAGCCCCAGCATTTT.

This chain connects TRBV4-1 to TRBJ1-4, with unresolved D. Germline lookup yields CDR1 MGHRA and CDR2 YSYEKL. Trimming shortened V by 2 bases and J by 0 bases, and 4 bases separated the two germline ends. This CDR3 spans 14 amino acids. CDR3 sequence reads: CASSQSATNEKLFF. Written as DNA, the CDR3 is TGCGCCAGCAGCCAATCGGCAACTAATGAAAAACTGTTTTTT.

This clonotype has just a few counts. Written as DNA, the CDR3 is TGTGCCAGCAGCTTACTCTTCGCCCTGGATACGCAGTATTTT. Translating gives CASSLLFALDTQYF. This sequence joins TRBV7-9 and TRBJ2-3; D remains ambiguous. Trimming took 2 bases from V and 6 from J, leaving 12 bases between them. The CDR3 has 14 amino acids. Germline CDR1 and CDR2: SEHNR and FQNEAQ (reference sequence).

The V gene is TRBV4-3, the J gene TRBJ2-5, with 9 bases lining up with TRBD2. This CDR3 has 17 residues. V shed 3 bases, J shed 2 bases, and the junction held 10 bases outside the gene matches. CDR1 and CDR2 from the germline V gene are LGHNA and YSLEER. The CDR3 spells CASSQRFSGGPQETQYF. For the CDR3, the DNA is TGCGCCAGCAGCCAGCGATTTAGCGGGGGCCCTCAAGAGACCCAGTACTTC.

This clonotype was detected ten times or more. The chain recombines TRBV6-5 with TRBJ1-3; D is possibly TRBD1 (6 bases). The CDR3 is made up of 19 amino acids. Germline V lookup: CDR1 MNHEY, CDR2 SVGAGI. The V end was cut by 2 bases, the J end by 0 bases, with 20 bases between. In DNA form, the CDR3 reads TGTGCCAGCAGTTACGAGCCGACAGGCGCGACTCCCTCTGGAAACACCATATATTTT. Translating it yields CASSYEPTGATPSGNTIYF.

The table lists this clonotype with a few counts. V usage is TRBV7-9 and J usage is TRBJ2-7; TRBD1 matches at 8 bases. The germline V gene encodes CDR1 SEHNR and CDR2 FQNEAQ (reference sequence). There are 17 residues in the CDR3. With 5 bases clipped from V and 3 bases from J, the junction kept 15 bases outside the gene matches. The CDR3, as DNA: TGTGCCAGCAGCGCCCCCCGGGGTGGACAGGGTGGCTACGAGCAGTACTTC. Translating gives CASSAPRGGQGGYEQYF.

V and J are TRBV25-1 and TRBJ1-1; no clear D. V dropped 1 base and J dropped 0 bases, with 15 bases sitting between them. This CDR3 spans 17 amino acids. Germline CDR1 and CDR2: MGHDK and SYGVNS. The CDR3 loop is CASSELGFGIMNTEAFF. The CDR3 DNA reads TGTGCCAGCAGTGAATTGGGCTTCGGGATCATGAACACTGAAGCTTTCTTT.

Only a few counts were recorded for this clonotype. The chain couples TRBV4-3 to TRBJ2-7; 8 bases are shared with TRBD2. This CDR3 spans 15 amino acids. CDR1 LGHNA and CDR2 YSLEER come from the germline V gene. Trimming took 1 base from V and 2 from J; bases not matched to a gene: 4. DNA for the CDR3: TGCGCCAGCAGCCAAGCGGCGGGAGGTACCTACGAGCAGTACTTC. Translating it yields CASSQAAGGTYEQYF.

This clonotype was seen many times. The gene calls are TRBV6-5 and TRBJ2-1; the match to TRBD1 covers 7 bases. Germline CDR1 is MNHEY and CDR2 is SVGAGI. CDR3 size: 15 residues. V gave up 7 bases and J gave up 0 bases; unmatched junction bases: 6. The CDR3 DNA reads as TGTGCCAGCACATCCCGGGACAGCTCCTACAATGAGCAGTTCTTC. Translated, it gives CASTSRDSSYNEQFF.

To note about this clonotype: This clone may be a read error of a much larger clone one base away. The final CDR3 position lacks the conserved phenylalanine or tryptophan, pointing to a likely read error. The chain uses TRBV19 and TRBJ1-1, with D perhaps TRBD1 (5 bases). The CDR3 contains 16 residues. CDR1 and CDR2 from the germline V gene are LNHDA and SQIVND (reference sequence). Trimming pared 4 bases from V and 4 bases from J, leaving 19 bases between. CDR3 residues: CASSTAPAGFSTEAFL. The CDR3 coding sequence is TGTGCCAGTAGTACAGCGCCGGCAGGGTTTAGCACTGAAGCTTTCTTG.

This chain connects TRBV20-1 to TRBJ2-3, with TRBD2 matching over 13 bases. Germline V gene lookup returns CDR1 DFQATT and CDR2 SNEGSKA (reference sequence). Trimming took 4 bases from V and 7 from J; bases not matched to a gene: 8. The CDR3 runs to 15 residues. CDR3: CSAKTSGGTMNTQYF. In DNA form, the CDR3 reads TGCAGTGCTAAGACTAGCGGGGGGACCATGAATACGCAGTATTTT.

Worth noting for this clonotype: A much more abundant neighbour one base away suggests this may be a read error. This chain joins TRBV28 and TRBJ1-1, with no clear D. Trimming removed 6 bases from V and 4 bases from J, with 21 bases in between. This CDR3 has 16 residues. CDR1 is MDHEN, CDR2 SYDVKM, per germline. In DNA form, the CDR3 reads TGTGCCAGCAGGCGGGCAAAGGGTACAAGAGGCACTGAAGCTTTCTTT. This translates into CASRRAKGTRGTEAFF.

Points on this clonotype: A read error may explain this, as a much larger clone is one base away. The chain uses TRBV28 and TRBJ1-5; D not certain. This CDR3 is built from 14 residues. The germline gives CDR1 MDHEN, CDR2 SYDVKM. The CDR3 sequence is CASSPRYFNRPQHF. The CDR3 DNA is TGTGCCAGCAGTCCACGATACTTTAATCGGCCCCAGCATTTT.

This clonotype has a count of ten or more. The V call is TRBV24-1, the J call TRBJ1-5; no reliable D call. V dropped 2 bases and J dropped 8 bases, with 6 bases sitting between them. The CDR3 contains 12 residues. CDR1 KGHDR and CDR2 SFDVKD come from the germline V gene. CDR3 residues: CATSDSVEPQHF. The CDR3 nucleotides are TGTGCCACCAGTGATTCGGTGGAGCCCCAGCATTTT.

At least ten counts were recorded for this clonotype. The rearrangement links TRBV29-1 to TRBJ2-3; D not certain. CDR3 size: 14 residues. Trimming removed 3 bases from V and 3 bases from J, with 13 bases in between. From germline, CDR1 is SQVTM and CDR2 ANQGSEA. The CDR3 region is CSVDATLRTDTQYF. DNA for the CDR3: TGCAGCGTTGACGCGACCCTCAGGACAGATACGCAGTATTTT.

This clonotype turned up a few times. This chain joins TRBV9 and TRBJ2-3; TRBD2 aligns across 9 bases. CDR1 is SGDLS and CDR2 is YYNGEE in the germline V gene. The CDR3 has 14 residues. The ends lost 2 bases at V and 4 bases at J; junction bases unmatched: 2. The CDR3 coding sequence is TGTGCCAGCAGCGTTACTAGCGGGTCAGATACGCAGTATTTT. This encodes CASSVTSGSDTQYF.

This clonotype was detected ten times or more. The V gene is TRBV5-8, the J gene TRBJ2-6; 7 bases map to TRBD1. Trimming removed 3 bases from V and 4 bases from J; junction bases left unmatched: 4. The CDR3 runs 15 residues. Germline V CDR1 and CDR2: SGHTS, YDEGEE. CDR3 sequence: CASSWTGIGANVLTF. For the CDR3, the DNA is TGTGCCAGCAGCTGGACAGGCATAGGGGCCAACGTCCTGACTTTC.

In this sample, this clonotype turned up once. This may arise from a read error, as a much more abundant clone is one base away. CDR3 residues: CSVEKRGTGVTGELFF. The CDR3 nucleotides read TGCAGCGTTGAGAAAAGGGGGACAGGGGTGACCGGGGAGCTGTTTTTT. V usage is TRBV29-1 and J usage is TRBJ2-2, with 10 bases identical to TRBD1. Germline assignment: CDR1 SQVTM and CDR2 ANQGSEA. This CDR3 contains 16 residues. V dropped 3 bases and J dropped 5; count of bases not matched to a gene: 9.

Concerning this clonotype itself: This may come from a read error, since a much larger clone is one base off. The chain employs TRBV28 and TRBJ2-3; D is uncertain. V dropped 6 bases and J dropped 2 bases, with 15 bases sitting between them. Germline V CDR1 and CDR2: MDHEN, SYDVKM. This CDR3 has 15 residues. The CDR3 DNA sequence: TGTGCCAGCAGCCACGGAGAGCTGTTCACAGATACGCAGTATTTT. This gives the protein CASSHGELFTDTQYF.

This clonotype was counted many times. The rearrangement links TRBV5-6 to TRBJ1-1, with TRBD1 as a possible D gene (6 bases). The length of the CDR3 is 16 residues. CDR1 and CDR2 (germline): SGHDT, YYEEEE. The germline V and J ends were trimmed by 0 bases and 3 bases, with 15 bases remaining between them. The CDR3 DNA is TGTGCCAGCAGCTTGGAAGGGGTGGGGGCTTACACTGAAGCTTTCTTT. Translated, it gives CASSLEGVGAYTEAFF. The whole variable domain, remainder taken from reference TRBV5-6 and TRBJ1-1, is DAGVTQSPTHLIKTRGQQVTLRCSPKSGHDTVSWYQQALGQGPQFIFQYYEEEERQRGNFPDRFSGHQFPNYSSELNVNALLLGDSALYLCASSLEGVGAYTEAFFGQGTRLTVV.